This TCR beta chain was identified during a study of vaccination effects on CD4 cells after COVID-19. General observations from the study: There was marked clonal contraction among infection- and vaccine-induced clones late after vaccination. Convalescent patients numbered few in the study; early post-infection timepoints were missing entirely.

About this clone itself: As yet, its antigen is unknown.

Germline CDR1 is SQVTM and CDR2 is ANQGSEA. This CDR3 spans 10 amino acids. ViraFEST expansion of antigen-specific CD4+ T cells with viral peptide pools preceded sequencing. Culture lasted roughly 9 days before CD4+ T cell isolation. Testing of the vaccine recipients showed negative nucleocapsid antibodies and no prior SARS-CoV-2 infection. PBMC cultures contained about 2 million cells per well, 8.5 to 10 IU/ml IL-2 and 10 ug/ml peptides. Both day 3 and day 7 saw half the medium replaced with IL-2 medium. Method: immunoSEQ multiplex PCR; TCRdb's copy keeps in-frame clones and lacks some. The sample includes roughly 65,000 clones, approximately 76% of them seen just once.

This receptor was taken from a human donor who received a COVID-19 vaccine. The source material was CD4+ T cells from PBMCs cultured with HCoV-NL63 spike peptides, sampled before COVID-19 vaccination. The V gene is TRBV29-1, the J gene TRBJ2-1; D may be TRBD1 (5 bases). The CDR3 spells CSVRGNEQFF. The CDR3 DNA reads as TGCAGTGTTAGGGGCAATGAGCAGTTCTTC.